The present T cell receptor (beta chain) was sequenced within a study of cytomegalovirus exposure and HLA in healthy donors. PCR primers comprised 60 Vbeta and 13 Jbeta primers. Sequenced by immunoSEQ multiplex PCR; TCRdb stores in-frame clones only, minus some. This table holds about 120,000 clones, around 86% found once. Germline V lookup: CDR1 LNHDA, CDR2 SQIVND (reference sequence). The V end lost 7 bases, the J end lost 4 bases, and 14 bases lay between the germline ends. This CDR3 is built from 14 residues. The sequence derives from a woman aged 25 to 39 in good health and CMV-seronegative. The sample was PBMCs. The V call is TRBV19, the J call TRBJ2-1; a possible D gene is TRBD1 (6 bases). In nucleotides, the CDR3 is TGTGCCAGTACTTCAAGGGACAAATACAATGAGCAGTTCTTC. Translation gives CASTSRDKYNEQFF.